This T cell receptor (beta chain) was sequenced during a study of blood T cells in healthy people across ages (dated by TCRdb to the mid-2010s). Study-wide context: In model experiments, template switching captured roughly one uniquely barcoded TCR beta cDNA molecule for every two T cells. The donors were split into four age groups: young (average about 15 years), middle-aged (39), aged (over 55) and long-lived (more than 80). The study measured age-related changes in TCR beta repertoire diversity using deep sequencing normalized with unique cDNA molecular identifiers. Using the same blood draw, the study looked at two additional independent replicas of 1 million unique cDNA reads for two donors, one aged 18 to 29 and the other aged 80 or older. To avoid experimental bias, donors of different ages were distributed randomly across sequencing lanes.

The germline V gene (reference sequence) yields SEHNR for CDR1 and FQNEAQ for CDR2. CDR3 length: 17 amino acids, cysteine to phenylalanine. Only the CDR3 DNA is retained, 51 bases long and in frame from the first base. Trimming removed 5 bases from V and 6 bases from J, leaving 25 bases between the germline ends. The library was generated by 5' RACE. Sequencing relied on an Illumina HiSeq 2500. A second PCR of about 6 to 11 cycles was performed with a sample-barcoded 5' primer and a J-beta primer mix. Each TCR beta cDNA molecule received a unique molecular identifier from a template-switch 5' adaptor carrying 12 random nucleotides. At least 2.5 million CDR3-containing paired-end reads were obtained from each sample. All of the RNA was converted into first-strand cDNA using the Mint cDNA synthesis kit, with a TRBC-specific oligonucleotide serving as the primer. Following uracil-DNA glycosylase treatment, a first 18-cycle PCR with universal primers M1SS and BC2_uni_R was performed on all cDNA. The published analysis was carried out like this. For normalization, 1 million high-quality reads, each with a distinct molecular identifier, were randomly selected from each sample. Instead of being binned into consensus sequences, reads that shared molecular identifiers were thrown out. CDR3 identification, clonotype clustering and error correction used MiTCR with a Q25 quality threshold and the strictest error-elimination algorithm. A nonparametric unseen species model with Euler transformation was used to estimate lower-bound total TCR beta diversity. TCRdb trimmed public reads at Q25 via fastp, called clones via MiXCR and kept in-frame beta chains. When rows share a CDR3 protein, they turn into one entry using the most common DNA and genes. These V and J calls rely on TCRdb rather than the paper's analysis. A total of 550,000 to 750,000 distinct CDR3 sequences appear in this sample, around a fifth of them only once. The ten top clones hold roughly 3.9% of the sample.

A note on this clonotype: Its target antigen remains unknown. No much larger clonotype is one base removed from it; base qualities were not supplied.

Donors were 35 to 40 systemically healthy Caucasian individuals from Russia aged 6 to 90 years. Each donor gave 8 to 10 milliliters of peripheral blood, drawn into EDTA-treated Vacutainer tubes. Ficoll-Paque density-gradient centrifugation was used to isolate PBMCs, with at least 6.5 million per sample. Total RNA, at least 6 micrograms per sample, was extracted from PBMCs with Trizol reagent. Naive CD45RAhigh/CD27high T cell percentages were measured by flow cytometry on a PBMC aliquot from every donor. Overall results and qualifications from the work: Observed TCR beta diversity per million T cells fell roughly linearly with age, and a significant reduction was already apparent by age about 36. Because the CMV infection status of the donors was unknown, age-related changes in expanded clonotypes may potentially have been confounded. There was a strong correlation between observed TCR beta diversity and the percentage of naive T cells measured by flow cytometry. Estimates of total diversity from one million sequenced T cells were regarded as lower bounds and underestimates. Compared with the aged group, the long-lived group had more naive CD4+ T cells, fewer expanded clones and increased TCR diversity, suggesting age selection. Since profiling was done on bulk unsorted PBMCs, naive and antigen-experienced compartments could not be conclusively compared.

The rearrangement combines TRBV7-9 with TRBJ1-2, and possibly TRBD1, on 5 matching bases. This sequence was found in a man between 65 and 79 years old in good health. The sequencing input was blood. The DNA sequence reads TGTGCCAGCAGCCCAGAGGGGTCCGGGCGGCTAAAGAATGGCTACACCTTC. Its protein reads: CASSPEGSGRLKNGYTF. Joined to the reference TRBV7-9 and TRBJ1-2 proteins, this CDR3 gives the full variable domain: DTGVSQNPRHKITKRGQNVTFRCDPISEHNRLYWYRQTLGQGPEFLTYFQNEAQLEKSRLLSDRFSAERPKGSFSTLEIQRTEQGDSAMYLCASSPEGSGRLKNGYTFGSGTRLTVV.